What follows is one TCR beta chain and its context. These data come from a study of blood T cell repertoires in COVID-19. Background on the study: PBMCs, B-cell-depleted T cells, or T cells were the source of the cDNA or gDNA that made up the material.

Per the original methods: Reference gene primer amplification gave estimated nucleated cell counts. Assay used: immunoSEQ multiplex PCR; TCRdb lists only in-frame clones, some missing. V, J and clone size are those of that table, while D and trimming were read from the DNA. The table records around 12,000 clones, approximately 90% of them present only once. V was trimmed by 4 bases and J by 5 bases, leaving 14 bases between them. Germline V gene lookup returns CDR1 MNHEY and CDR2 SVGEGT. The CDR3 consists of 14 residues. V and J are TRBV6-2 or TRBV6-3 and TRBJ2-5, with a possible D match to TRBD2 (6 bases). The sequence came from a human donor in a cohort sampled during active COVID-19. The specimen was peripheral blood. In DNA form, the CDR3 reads TGTGCCAGCAGTTGGGGACTTCCGACGGAGACCCAGTACTTC. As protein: CASSWGLPTETQYF.